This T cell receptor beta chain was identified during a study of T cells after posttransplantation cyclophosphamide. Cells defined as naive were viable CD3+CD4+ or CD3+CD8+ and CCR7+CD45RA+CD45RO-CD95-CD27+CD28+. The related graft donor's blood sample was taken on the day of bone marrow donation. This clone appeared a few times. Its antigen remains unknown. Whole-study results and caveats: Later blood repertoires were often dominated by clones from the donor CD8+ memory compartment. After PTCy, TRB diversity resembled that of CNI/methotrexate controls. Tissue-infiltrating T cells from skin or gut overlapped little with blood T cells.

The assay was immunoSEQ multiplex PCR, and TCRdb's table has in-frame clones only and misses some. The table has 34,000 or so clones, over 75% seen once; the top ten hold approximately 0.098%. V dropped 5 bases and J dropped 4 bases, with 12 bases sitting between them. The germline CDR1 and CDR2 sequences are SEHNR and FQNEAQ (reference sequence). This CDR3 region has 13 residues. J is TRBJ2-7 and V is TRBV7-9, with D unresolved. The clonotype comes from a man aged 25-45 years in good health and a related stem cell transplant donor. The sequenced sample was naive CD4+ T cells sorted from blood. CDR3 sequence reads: CASSQSSDYEQYF. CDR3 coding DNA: TGTGCCAGCAGCCAAAGTTCAGATTACGAGCAGTACTTC.